The source of this T cell receptor (beta chain) is a study of PD-L1 blockade in urothelial cancer. The overall study: Patients had been given 0 to 3 earlier chemotherapy regimens. Study outcomes and limitations: At the 3-week point, tumor-associated blood clones expanded more in durable-benefit patients.

Using immunoSEQ multiplex PCR, the repertoire was profiled, and TCRdb retains in-frame clones only, with some absent. The sample yields some 41,000 clones, around 90% seen once. Of note for this clone: Antigen specificity is unknown.

V dropped 0 bases and J dropped 7 bases, with 10 bases sitting between them. Germline CDR1 is SGHRS and CDR2 is YFSETQ. The CDR3 has 14 residues. This specimen consisted of PBMCs, obtained around atezolizumab (anti-PD-L1) treatment. V usage is TRBV5-1 and J usage is TRBJ2-2, with TRBD1 as a possible D gene (6 bases). The TCR comes from a woman aged 55-75 years with urothelial cancer. CDR3 residues: CASSLAGRGGELFF. The CDR3 DNA follows: TGCGCCAGCAGCTTGGCCGGCAGGGGCGGGGAGCTGTTTTTT.